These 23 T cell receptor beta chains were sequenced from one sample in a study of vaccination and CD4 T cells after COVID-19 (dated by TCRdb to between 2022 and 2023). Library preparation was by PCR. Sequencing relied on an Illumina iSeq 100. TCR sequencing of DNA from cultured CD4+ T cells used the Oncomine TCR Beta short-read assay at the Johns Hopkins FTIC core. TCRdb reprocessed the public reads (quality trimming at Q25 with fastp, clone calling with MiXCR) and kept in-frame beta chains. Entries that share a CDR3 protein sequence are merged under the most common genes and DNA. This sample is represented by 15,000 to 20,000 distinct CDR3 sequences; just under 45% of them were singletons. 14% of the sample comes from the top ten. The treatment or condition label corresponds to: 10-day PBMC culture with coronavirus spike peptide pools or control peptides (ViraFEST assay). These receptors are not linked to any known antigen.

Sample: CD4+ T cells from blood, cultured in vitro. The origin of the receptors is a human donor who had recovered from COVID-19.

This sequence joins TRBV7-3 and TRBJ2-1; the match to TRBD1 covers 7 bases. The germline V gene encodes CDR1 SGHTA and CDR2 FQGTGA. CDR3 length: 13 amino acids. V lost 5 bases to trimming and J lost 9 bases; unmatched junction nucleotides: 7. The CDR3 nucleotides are TGTGCCAGCAGCAAACAGGGGTCGGGTGAGCAGTTCTTC. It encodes CASSKQGSGEQFF.

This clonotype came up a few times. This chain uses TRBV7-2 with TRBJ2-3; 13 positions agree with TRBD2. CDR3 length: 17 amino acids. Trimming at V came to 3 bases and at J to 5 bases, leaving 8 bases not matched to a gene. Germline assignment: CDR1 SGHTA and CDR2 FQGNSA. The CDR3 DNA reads TGTGCCAGCAGCTTCCCACTAGCGGGAGGGCTCGGAGATACGCAGTATTTT. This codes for CASSFPLAGGLGDTQYF. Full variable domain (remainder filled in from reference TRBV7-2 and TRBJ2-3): GAGVSQSPSNKVTEKGKDVELRCDPISGHTALYWYRQSLGQGLEFLIYFQGNSAPDKSGLPSDRFSAERTGGSVSTLTIQRTQQEDSAVYLCASSFPLAGGLGDTQYFGPGTRLTVL.

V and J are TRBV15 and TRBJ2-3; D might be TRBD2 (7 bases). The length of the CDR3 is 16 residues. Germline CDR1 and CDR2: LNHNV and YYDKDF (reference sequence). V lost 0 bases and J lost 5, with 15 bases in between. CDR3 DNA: TGTGCCACCAGCAGAGATCGGGGCGGGGGCGGAGATACGCAGTATTTT. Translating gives CATSRDRGGGGDTQYF.

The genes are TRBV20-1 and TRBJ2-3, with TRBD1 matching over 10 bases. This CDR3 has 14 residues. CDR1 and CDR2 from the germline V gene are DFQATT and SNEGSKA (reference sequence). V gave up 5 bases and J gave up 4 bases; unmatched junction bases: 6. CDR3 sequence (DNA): TGCAGTGCTGGGGGGACAGGGGTCGCAGATACGCAGTATTTT. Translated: CSAGGTGVADTQYF.

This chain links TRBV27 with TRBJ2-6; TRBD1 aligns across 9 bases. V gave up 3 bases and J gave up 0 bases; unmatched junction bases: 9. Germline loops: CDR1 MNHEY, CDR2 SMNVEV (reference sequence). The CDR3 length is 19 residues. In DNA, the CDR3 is TGTGCCAGCAGTTTGAAACTCGACAGGGGGAGCTCTGGGGCCAACGTCCTGACTTTC. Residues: CASSLKLDRGSSGANVLTF.

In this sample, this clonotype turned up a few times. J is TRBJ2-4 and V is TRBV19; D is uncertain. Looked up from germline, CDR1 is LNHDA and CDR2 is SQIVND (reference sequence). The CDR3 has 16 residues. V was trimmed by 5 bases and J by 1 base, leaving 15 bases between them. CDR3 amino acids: CASSPDAVWAKNIQYF. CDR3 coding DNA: TGTGCCAGTAGTCCGGACGCGGTCTGGGCCAAAAACATTCAGTACTTC.

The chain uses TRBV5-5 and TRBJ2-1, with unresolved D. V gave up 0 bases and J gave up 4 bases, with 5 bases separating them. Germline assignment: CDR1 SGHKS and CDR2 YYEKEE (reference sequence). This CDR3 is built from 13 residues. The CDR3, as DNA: TGTGCCAGCAGCTTGGACGTATACAATGAGCAGTTCTTC. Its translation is CASSLDVYNEQFF.

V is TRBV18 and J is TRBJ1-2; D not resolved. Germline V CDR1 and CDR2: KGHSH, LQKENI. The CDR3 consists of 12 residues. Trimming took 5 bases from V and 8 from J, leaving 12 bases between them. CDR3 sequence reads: CASSTDQLGYTF. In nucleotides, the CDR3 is TGTGCCAGCTCAACCGACCAGCTGGGCTACACCTTC.

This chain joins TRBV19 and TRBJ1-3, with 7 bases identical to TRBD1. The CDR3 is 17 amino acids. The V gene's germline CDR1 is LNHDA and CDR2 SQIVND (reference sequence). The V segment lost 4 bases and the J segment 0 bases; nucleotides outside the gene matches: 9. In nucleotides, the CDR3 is TGTGCCAGTAGTACGGGACAGCTACTCCTCTCTGGAAACACCATATATTTT. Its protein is CASSTGQLLLSGNTIYF.

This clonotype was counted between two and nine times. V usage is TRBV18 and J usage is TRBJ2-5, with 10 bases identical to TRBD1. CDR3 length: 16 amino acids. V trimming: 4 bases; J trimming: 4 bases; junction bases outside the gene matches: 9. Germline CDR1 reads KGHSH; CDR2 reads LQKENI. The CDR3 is CASSRTGTGEGETQYF. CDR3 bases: TGTGCCAGCTCACGTACCGGGACAGGGGAGGGAGAGACCCAGTACTTC. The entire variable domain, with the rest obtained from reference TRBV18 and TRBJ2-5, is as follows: NAGVMQNPRHLVRRRGQEARLRCSPMKGHSHVYWYRQLPEEGLKFMVYLQKENIIDESGMPKERFSAEFPKEGPSILRIQQVVRGDSAAYFCASSRTGTGEGETQYFGPGTRLLVL.

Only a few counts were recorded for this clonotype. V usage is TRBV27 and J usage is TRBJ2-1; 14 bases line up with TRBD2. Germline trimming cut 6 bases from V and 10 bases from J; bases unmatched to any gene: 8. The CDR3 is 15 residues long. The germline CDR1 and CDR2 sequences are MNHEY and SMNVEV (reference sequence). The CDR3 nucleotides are TGTGCCAGCAGCCTGGGACTAGCGGGAGTGGGGGAGCAGTTCTTC. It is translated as CASSLGLAGVGEQFF.

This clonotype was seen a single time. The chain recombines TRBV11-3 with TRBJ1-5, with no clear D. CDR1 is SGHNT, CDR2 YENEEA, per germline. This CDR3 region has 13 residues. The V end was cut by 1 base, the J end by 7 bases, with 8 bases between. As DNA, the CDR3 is TGTGCCAGCAGCTTAGGAGATCAACAGCCCCAGCATTTT. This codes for CASSLGDQQPQHF.

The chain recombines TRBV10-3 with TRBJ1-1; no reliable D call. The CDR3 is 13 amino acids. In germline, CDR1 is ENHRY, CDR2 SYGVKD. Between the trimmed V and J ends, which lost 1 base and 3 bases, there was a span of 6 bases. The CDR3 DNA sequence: TGTGCCATCAGTGAGTTACCCGACACTGAAGCTTTCTTT. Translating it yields CAISELPDTEAFF.

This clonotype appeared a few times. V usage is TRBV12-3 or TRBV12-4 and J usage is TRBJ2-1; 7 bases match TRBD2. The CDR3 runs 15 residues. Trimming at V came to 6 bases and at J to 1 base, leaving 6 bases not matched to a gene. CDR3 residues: CASSQGLVSYNEQFF. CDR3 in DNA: TGTGCCAGCAGCCAAGGACTAGTTTCCTACAATGAGCAGTTCTTC.

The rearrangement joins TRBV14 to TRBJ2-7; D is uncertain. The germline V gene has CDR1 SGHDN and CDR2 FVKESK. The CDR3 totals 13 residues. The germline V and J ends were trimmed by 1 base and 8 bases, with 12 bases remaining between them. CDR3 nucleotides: TGTGCCAGCAGCCAAGGGACCCTACGCAAGCAGTACTTC. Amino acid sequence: CASSQGTLRKQYF.

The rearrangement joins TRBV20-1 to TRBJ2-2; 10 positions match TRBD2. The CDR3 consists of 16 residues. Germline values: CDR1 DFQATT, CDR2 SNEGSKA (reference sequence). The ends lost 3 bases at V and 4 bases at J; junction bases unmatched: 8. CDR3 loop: CSARERGGRSTGELFF. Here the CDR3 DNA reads TGCAGTGCTAGGGAGCGGGGGGGCCGGAGCACCGGGGAGCTGTTTTTT.

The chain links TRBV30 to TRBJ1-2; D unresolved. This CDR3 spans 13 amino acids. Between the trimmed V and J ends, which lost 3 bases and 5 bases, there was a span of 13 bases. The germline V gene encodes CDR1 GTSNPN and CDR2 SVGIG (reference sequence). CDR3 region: CAWRQKDPYGYTF. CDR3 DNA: TGTGCCTGGAGACAAAAAGACCCATATGGCTACACCTTC.

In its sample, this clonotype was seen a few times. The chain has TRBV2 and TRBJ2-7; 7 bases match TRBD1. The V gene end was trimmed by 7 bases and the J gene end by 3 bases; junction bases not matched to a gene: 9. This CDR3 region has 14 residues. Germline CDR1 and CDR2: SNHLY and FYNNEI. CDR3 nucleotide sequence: TGTGCCAGCAATCCTCTAGGGGGCGACTACGAGCAGTACTTC. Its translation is CASNPLGGDYEQYF. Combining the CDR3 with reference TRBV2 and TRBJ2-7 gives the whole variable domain EPEVTQTPSHQVTQMGQEVILRCVPISNHLYFYWYRQILGQKVEFLVSFYNNEISEKSEIFDDQFSVERPDGSNFTLKIRSTKLEDSAMYFCASNPLGGDYEQYFGPGTRLTVT.

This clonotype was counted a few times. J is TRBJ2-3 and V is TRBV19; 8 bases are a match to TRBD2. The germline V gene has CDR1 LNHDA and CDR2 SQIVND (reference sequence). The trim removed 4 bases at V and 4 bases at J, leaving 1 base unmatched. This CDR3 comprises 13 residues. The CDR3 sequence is CASSSGGPDTQYF. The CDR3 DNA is TGTGCCAGTAGTAGCGGGGGGCCAGATACGCAGTATTTT.

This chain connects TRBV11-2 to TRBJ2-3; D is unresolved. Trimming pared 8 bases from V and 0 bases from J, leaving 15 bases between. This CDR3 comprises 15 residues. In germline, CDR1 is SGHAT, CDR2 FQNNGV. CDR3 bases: TGTGCCAGCCGCGGTACGGGTTGGAGCACAGATACGCAGTATTTT. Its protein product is CASRGTGWSTDTQYF.

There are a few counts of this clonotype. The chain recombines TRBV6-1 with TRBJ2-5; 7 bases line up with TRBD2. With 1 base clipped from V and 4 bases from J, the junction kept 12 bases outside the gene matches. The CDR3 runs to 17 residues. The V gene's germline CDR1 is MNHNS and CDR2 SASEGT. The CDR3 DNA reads TGTGCCAGCAGTGAAGAGGATGGCAGCCCGGGGGGAGAGACCCAGTACTTC. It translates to CASSEEDGSPGGETQYF.

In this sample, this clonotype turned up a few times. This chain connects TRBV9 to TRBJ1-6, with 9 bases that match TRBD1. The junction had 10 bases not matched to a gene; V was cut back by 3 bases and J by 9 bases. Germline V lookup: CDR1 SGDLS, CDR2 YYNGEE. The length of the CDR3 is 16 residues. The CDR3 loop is CASSAQQGAGISPLHF. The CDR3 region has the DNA TGTGCCAGCAGCGCCCAACAGGGGGCAGGAATTTCACCCCTCCACTTT. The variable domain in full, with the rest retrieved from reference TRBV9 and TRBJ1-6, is DSGVTQTPKHLITATGQRVTLRCSPRSGDLSVYWYQQSLDQGLQFLIQYYNGEERAKGNILERFSAQQFPDLHSELNLSSLELGDSALYFCASSAQQGAGISPLHFGNGTRLTVT.

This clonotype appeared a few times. The CDR3 nucleotides are TGCGCCAGCGGGGGTTTGGGTGGGGAAGAGACCCAGTACTTC. This codes for CASGGLGGEETQYF. V usage is TRBV23-1 and J usage is TRBJ2-5; D is perhaps TRBD1 or TRBD2 (5 bases each). TRBV23-1 is an ORF for which the function is uncertain. The V and J ends lost 8 bases and 3 bases respectively, with 16 bases between them. This CDR3 has 14 amino acids.